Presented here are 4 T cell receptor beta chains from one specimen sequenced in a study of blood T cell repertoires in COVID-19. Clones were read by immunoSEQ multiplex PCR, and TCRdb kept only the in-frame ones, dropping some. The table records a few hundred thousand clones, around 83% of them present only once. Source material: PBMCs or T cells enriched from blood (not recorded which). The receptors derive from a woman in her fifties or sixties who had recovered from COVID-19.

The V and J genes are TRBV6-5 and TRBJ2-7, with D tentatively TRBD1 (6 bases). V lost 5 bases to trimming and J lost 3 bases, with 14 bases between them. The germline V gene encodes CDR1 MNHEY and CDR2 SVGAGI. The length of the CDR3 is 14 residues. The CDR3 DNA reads TGTGCCAGCAGTCAACTCAGGGGTGGCTACGAGCAGTACTTC. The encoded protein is CASSQLRGGYEQYF.

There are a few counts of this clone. CDR3 nucleotide sequence: TGTGCCAGTAGTAACACAGGGTATGGCTACACCTTC. Its protein is CASSNTGYGYTF. The chain couples TRBV19 to TRBJ1-2; D is perhaps TRBD1 (6 bases). There are 12 residues in the CDR3. V dropped 4 bases and J dropped 5 bases, with 8 bases sitting between them. CDR1 is LNHDA, CDR2 SQIVND, per germline (reference sequence).

The CDR3 coding sequence is TGTGCCAGCAGTGCTAAACCGGGACAGAGAATCTATGGCTACACCTTC. Protein product: CASSAKPGQRIYGYTF. This chain joins TRBV6-1 and TRBJ1-2; TRBD1 agrees at 7 bases. Germline loops: CDR1 MNHNS, CDR2 SASEGT. CDR3 size: 16 residues. V gave up 4 bases and J gave up 4 bases; unmatched junction bases: 12.

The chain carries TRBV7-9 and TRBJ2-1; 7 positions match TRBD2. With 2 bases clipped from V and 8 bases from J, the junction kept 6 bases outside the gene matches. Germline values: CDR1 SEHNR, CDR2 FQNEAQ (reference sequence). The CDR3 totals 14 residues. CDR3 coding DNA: TGTGCCAGCAGCTTAACGGGGAGGGGTTATGAGCAGTTCTTC. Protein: CASSLTGRGYEQFF. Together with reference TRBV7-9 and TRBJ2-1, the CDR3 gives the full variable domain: DTGVSQNPRHKITKRGQNVTFRCDPISEHNRLYWYRQTLGQGPEFLTYFQNEAQLEKSRLLSDRFSAERPKGSFSTLEIQRTEQGDSAMYLCASSLTGRGYEQFFGPGTRLTVL.